These 9 T cell receptor beta chains came from one sample sequenced in a study of blood T cells in healthy people across ages. For the second PCR, which ran for about 6 to 11 cycles, a sample-barcoded 5' primer and a J-beta primer mix were used. TCRdb used MiXCR to reprocess the 5' RACE reads, holding one entry per CDR3 protein. The table records over 600,000 distinct CDR3 sequences, about 61% of them present only once. The sample taken for sequencing was blood. Receptors were obtained from a man aged 35 to 55 in good health.

This chain uses TRBV9 with TRBJ2-7; 8 positions agree with TRBD2. The ends lost 0 bases at V and 6 bases at J; junction bases unmatched: 11. The CDR3 runs 16 residues. Per germline, CDR1 SGDLS and CDR2 YYNGEE. CDR3 amino acids: CASSVVSDPTSGEQYF. CDR3 in DNA: TGTGCCAGCAGCGTAGTCTCTGATCCTACTAGCGGCGAGCAGTACTTC.

This chain connects TRBV29-1 to TRBJ2-5; 8 nucleotides match TRBD2. Germline loops: CDR1 SQVTM, CDR2 ANQGSEA. The trim removed 4 bases at V and 1 base at J, leaving 8 bases unmatched. The CDR3 is 15 amino acids. The CDR3 nucleotides read TGCAGCGTTGTTGGTGAGACTAGCGCCCAAGAGACCCAGTACTTC. This sequence encodes CSVVGETSAQETQYF.

The genes are TRBV18 and TRBJ2-6; D is possibly TRBD1 (5 bases). Germline V gives CDR1 KGHSH, CDR2 LQKENI. Trimming removed 4 bases from V and 0 bases from J, with 10 bases in between. The CDR3 has 16 residues. The DNA of the CDR3 is TGTGCCAGCTCACTGTCAGGGTTCTCTGGGGCCAACGTCCTGACTTTC. This sequence encodes CASSLSGFSGANVLTF.

This clonotype was recorded a few times. In DNA, the CDR3 is TGTGCCAGCAGTGTGGGGGGACTAGCGGGCAATGAGCAGTTCTTC. The encoded protein is CASSVGGLAGNEQFF. The V and J genes are TRBV6-1 and TRBJ2-1; TRBD2 agrees at 12 bases. Trimming cost V 4 bases and J 6 bases; bases outside gene matches: 4. There are 15 residues in the CDR3. CDR1 and CDR2 from the germline V gene are MNHNS and SASEGT.

This clonotype has ten or more counts. This chain links TRBV9 with TRBJ2-5; TRBD2 is a possible D gene (6 bases). The CDR3 consists of 16 residues. V lost 4 bases and J lost 11, with 27 bases in between. Germline CDR1 reads SGDLS; CDR2 reads YYNGEE. The CDR3 spells CASSPRGAGDSVWQYF. The CDR3 DNA follows: TGTGCCAGCAGCCCTAGAGGGGCCGGGGACTCCGTTTGGCAGTACTTC.

The genes are TRBV2 and TRBJ1-2; D possibly corresponds to TRBD1 (6 bases). Germline V gives CDR1 SNHLY, CDR2 FYNNEI. The length of the CDR3 is 12 residues. Deletions cut 7 bases from V and 5 bases from J, with 11 bases between. The CDR3 reads CASTVDSYGYTF. In nucleotides, the CDR3 is TGTGCCAGCACCGTGGACAGTTATGGCTACACCTTC.

The V and J genes are TRBV20-1 and TRBJ1-1, with D unresolved. Germline CDR1 and CDR2: DFQATT and SNEGSKA (reference sequence). V was shortened by 0 bases and J by 2 bases, with 16 bases between the two germline ends. The CDR3 extends over 16 amino acids. In nucleotides, the CDR3 is TGCAGTGCTAGAGATCCGCTCGCGGCGGGTAACACTGAAGCTTTCTTT. Translating gives CSARDPLAAGNTEAFF.

V is TRBV5-1 and J is TRBJ2-3; the D gene is possibly TRBD1 (6 bases). Per the germline V gene, CDR1 is SGHRS and CDR2 is YFSETQ. V gave up 4 bases and J gave up 3 bases, with 18 bases separating them. CDR3 length equals 16 residues. The CDR3 DNA follows: TGCGCCAGCAGCGCTAACCCTTCCCAGGGGACAGATACGCAGTATTTT. This codes for CASSANPSQGTDTQYF.

The chain links TRBV27 to TRBJ2-7, with a tentative D call TRBD2 (5 bases). The J call is in doubt because the DNA end fits TRBJ2-5 better. In germline, CDR1 is MNHEY, CDR2 SMNVEV (reference sequence). The CDR3 has 16 residues. The CDR3 spells CASSLSSLARWETQYF. CDR3 coding DNA: TGTGCCAGCAGTTTATCATCCCTAGCCCGGTGGGAGACCCAGTACTTC.